This TCR beta chain was sequenced in a study of T cells after yellow fever vaccination. This clonotype was counted a few times. MiXCR, run by TCRdb on the 5' RACE reads, gives a single entry per CDR3 protein. The data contain about 300,000 distinct CDR3 sequences, 8.7% of them singletons. This TCR derives from a man between 18 and 35 years old who received the YFV17D yellow fever vaccine. Here the sequenced sample was CD4+ T cells sorted from PBMCs, taken 5 days after the yellow fever booster vaccination.

Here the CDR3 reads CASTNRGGYTF. For the CDR3, the DNA is TGTGCCAGCACCAACAGGGGTGGCTACACCTTC. This rearrangement joins TRBV6-5 to TRBJ1-2; 7 positions match TRBD1. The CDR3 runs 11 residues. V was clipped by 7 bases and J by 7 bases; unmatched bases: 3. The germline gives CDR1 MNHEY, CDR2 SVGAGI.